One and the same sample provided the 28 T cell receptor beta chains below, sequenced in a study of beta chain features in type 1 diabetes. Every isolated RNA sample was fully reverse transcribed, so sequencing captured expressed TCRB transcripts. Method: immunoSEQ multiplex PCR; TCRdb's copy keeps in-frame clones and lacks some. The repertoire holds around 250,000 clones, with around 68% as singletons. Sequencing was carried out using naive CD4+ T cells from blood. All receptors derive from a man younger than 40 in good health.

In its sample, this clone was seen a few times. The genes are TRBV6-5 and TRBJ1-2; weak D call: TRBD1 (5 bases). With 6 bases removed from V and 4 bases from J, the gap between germline ends came to 12 bases. CDR1 and CDR2 (germline): MNHEY, SVGAGI. The length of the CDR3 is 13 residues. The CDR3, as DNA: TGTGCCAGCAGACCAGGGACGGTCTATGGCTACACCTTC. As protein: CASRPGTVYGYTF.

This clone was observed once. V gene TRBV7-9 combines with J gene TRBJ2-2; D remains ambiguous. The CDR3 is 14 residues long. V gave up 8 bases and J gave up 0 bases, with 10 bases separating them. Per germline, CDR1 SEHNR and CDR2 FQNEAQ (reference sequence). The DNA for the CDR3 is TGTGCCAGCGTGGAACAGTCGAACACCGGGGAGCTGTTTTTT. Protein sequence: CASVEQSNTGELFF.

The chain employs TRBV6-5 and TRBJ2-4, with 8 bases matching TRBD1. Unmatched junction bases numbered 5, after V lost 7 bases and J lost 6 bases. Germline CDR1 MNHEY, CDR2 SVGAGI. The CDR3 length is 13 residues. CDR3 sequence reads: CASTPTGGNIQYF. The CDR3 DNA sequence: TGTGCCAGCACCCCCACAGGGGGAAACATTCAGTACTTC.

V gene TRBV5-1 combines with J gene TRBJ1-4; D not resolved. This CDR3 is 15 amino acids long. Per the germline V gene, CDR1 is SGHRS and CDR2 is YFSETQ. V was pared by 4 bases and J by 1 base, with 11 bases between. For the CDR3, the DNA is TGCGCCAGCAGCCAGGATTGGGAAACTAATGAAAAACTGTTTTTT. Its protein is CASSQDWETNEKLFF.

A few counts support this clone. V and J are TRBV28 and TRBJ2-7; D might be TRBD2 (5 bases). V lost 6 bases and J 7 bases, leaving 19 bases between the germline ends. From germline, CDR1 is MDHEN and CDR2 SYDVKM. The CDR3 consists of 14 residues. CDR3 sequence: CASRTPGSRREQYF. The DNA for the CDR3 is TGTGCCAGCAGAACCCCGGGATCGAGGAGGGAGCAGTACTTC.

The chain is built from TRBV7-8 and TRBJ2-7, with TRBD1 matching over 7 bases. In germline, CDR1 is SGHVS, CDR2 FQNEAQ. The CDR3 spans 15 residues. V shed 4 bases, J shed 2 bases, and the junction held 8 bases outside the gene matches. CDR3 DNA sequence: TGTGCCAGCAGCTCGAAACGGGACAGTCCCTACGAGCAGTACTTC. Translating it yields CASSSKRDSPYEQYF.

The sample holds one count of this clone. The chain links TRBV30 to TRBJ2-3; D is perhaps TRBD2 (6 bases). CDR3 length equals 13 residues. Trimming took 6 bases from V and 0 from J, leaving 10 bases between them. Germline CDR1 GTSNPN, CDR2 SVGIG (reference sequence). The CDR3 loop reads CACRGTSTDTQYF. CDR3 bases: TGTGCCTGCAGAGGGACTAGCACAGATACGCAGTATTTT. Complete variable domain (other parts from reference TRBV30 and TRBJ2-3): SQTIHQWPATLVQPVGSPLSLECTVEGTSNPNLYWYRQAAGRGLQLLFYSVGIGQISSEVPQNLSASRPQDRQFILSSKKLLLSDSGFYLCACRGTSTDTQYFGPGTRLTVL.

This sequence joins TRBV30 and TRBJ2-3; tentative D call: TRBD1 (6 bases). CDR1 and CDR2 (germline): GTSNPN, SVGIG (reference sequence). This CDR3 is 15 amino acids long. Trimming removed 2 bases from V and 3 bases from J, with 15 bases in between. CDR3 protein: CAWSPPSRGTDTQYF. CDR3 bases: TGTGCCTGGAGTCCGCCCTCCAGGGGAACAGATACGCAGTATTTT.

This clone was picked up a small number of times. The chain couples TRBV7-2 to TRBJ2-3, with 8 bases fitting TRBD2. V gave up 5 bases and J gave up 1 base; unmatched junction bases: 8. This CDR3 is built from 16 residues. Per germline, CDR1 SGHTA and CDR2 FQGNSA. The CDR3 DNA follows: TGTGCCAGCAGCCCCTCGGGGGGGTTTGGCACAGATACGCAGTATTTT. This encodes CASSPSGGFGTDTQYF.

This chain links TRBV5-1 with TRBJ2-5, with D perhaps matching TRBD1 or TRBD2 (5 bases each). The ends were cut back, 0 bases at V and 5 bases at J, with 11 bases in the middle. This CDR3 has 14 residues. Germline V gene lookup returns CDR1 SGHRS and CDR2 YFSETQ. CDR3 residues: CASSLERGEETQYF. CDR3 in DNA: TGCGCCAGCAGCTTGGAAAGGGGAGAGGAGACCCAGTACTTC.

V and J are TRBV30 and TRBJ2-6, with 8 bases fitting TRBD1. The germline V gene has CDR1 GTSNPN and CDR2 SVGIG (reference sequence). The CDR3 runs 19 residues. Trimming at V came to 0 bases and at J to 0 bases, leaving 10 bases not matched to a gene. The CDR3 region has the DNA TGTGCCTGGAGTGTATATCCGGGACAGGAGTACTCTGGGGCCAACGTCCTGACTTTC. It is translated as CAWSVYPGQEYSGANVLTF.

The gene calls are TRBV7-8 and TRBJ2-5, with TRBD1 matching over 7 bases. Germline lookup yields CDR1 SGHVS and CDR2 FQNEAQ. Trimming at V came to 5 bases and at J to 1 base, leaving 4 bases not matched to a gene. The CDR3 spans 14 residues. In DNA form, the CDR3 reads TGTGCCAGCAGCCTGCGGACAGGCCAAGAGACCCAGTACTTC. Its translation: CASSLRTGQETQYF.

The chain is built from TRBV29-1 and TRBJ2-1; D possibly corresponds to TRBD2 (6 bases). Trimming removed 4 bases from V and 6 bases from J, with 13 bases in between. This CDR3 is built from 13 residues. The germline gives CDR1 SQVTM, CDR2 ANQGSEA. CDR3 in amino acids: CSVGTGRSNEQFF. The CDR3 DNA is TGCAGCGTTGGAACGGGGAGGTCCAATGAGCAGTTCTTC.

This clone has a handful of counts. The V call is TRBV25-1, the J call TRBJ2-3, with 7 bases that match TRBD1. V lost 8 bases, J lost 0 bases, and 8 bases stayed unmatched. The germline V gene encodes CDR1 MGHDK and CDR2 SYGVNS. CDR3 size: 15 residues. Here the CDR3 reads CASGRQGTSTDTQYF. The CDR3 DNA sequence: TGTGCCAGCGGAAGACAGGGAACCAGCACAGATACGCAGTATTTT.

This clone has only a few counts. The V call is TRBV7-2, the J call TRBJ2-5, with 8 bases matching TRBD1. The V gene end was trimmed by 4 bases and the J gene end by 5 bases; junction bases not matched to a gene: 12. This CDR3 contains 16 residues. Per the germline V gene, CDR1 is SGHTA and CDR2 is FQGNSA. The CDR3 loop is CASSWRVGQGRETQYF. CDR3 coding DNA: TGTGCCAGCAGCTGGAGGGTCGGACAGGGCAGGGAGACCCAGTACTTC.

A few counts support this clone. The rearrangement uses TRBV29-1 and TRBJ2-4; D is unclear. Germline V gene data show CDR1 as SQVTM and CDR2 as ANQGSEA. The CDR3 loop spans 13 amino acids. V shed 2 bases and J shed 6 bases, with 11 bases lying between them. Here the CDR3 DNA reads TGCAGCGTTGAAAACCGTTCCACAAACATTCAGTACTTC. Its translation: CSVENRSTNIQYF.

The J gene is TRBJ2-1, the V gene TRBV30; the match to TRBD1 covers 9 bases. This CDR3 comprises 14 residues. Trimming cost V 2 bases and J 6 bases; bases outside gene matches: 5. CDR1 is GTSNPN and CDR2 is SVGIG in the germline V gene (reference sequence). CDR3 amino acids: CAWSWDRATNEQFF. The CDR3, as DNA: TGTGCCTGGAGTTGGGACAGGGCAACCAATGAGCAGTTCTTC.

The rearrangement links TRBV29-1 to TRBJ1-2; no clear D gene. The V end was cut by 3 bases, the J end by 6 bases, with 5 bases between. CDR3 length equals 10 residues. Per the germline V gene, CDR1 is SQVTM and CDR2 is ANQGSEA. CDR3 protein: CSVEGDGYTF. The DNA of the CDR3 is TGCAGCGTTGAGGGCGATGGCTACACCTTC.

This clone was seen once. The rearrangement joins TRBV5-4 to TRBJ2-4, with D perhaps TRBD2 (6 bases). CDR3 length: 13 amino acids. Trimming left V 6 bases short and J 5 bases short, with 12 bases between. The germline V gene encodes CDR1 SGHNT and CDR2 YYREEE (reference sequence). CDR3 DNA sequence: TGTGCCAGCACCTACTGGGGGGAAAACATTCAGTACTTC. It encodes CASTYWGENIQYF.

The rearrangement uses TRBV29-1 and TRBJ2-1, with a possible D match to TRBD1 (5 bases). There are 15 residues in the CDR3. The V gene's germline CDR1 is SQVTM and CDR2 ANQGSEA. Trimming removed 5 bases at V and 11 bases at J, with 25 bases between. The CDR3 sequence is CSVSPAGAASLKQFF. The DNA of the CDR3 is TGCAGCGTTTCCCCCGCTGGGGCAGCTTCTTTGAAGCAGTTCTTC.

The sample holds a few counts of this clone. V and J are TRBV29-1 and TRBJ2-7, with D uncertain. V gave up 4 bases and J gave up 4 bases, with 14 bases separating them. CDR1 is SQVTM, CDR2 ANQGSEA, per germline. The CDR3 spans 13 residues. In DNA form, the CDR3 reads TGCAGCGTTGGCGGCCTCGGAGCTTACGAGCAGTACTTC. Translation: CSVGGLGAYEQYF.

This chain uses TRBV6-5 with TRBJ2-1; D gene unclear. V was trimmed by 2 bases and J by 7 bases, leaving 12 bases between them. This CDR3 has 14 amino acids. Germline V gene lookup returns CDR1 MNHEY and CDR2 SVGAGI. The CDR3 sequence: CASSYGRGLNEQFF. DNA of the CDR3: TGTGCCAGCAGTTACGGTCGAGGTTTAAATGAGCAGTTCTTC.

The gene calls are TRBV30 and TRBJ2-3; 9 positions match TRBD2. V shed 4 bases and J 6 bases; nucleotides not matched to a gene: 11. CDR3 length equals 15 residues. Germline V gene lookup returns CDR1 GTSNPN and CDR2 SVGIG (reference sequence). CDR3 sequence (DNA): TGTGCCTGGACAGTAGCGGGGGAGAATTCCGATACGCAGTATTTT. This encodes CAWTVAGENSDTQYF.

The rearrangement links TRBV28 to TRBJ2-7, with TRBD1 as a possible D gene (5 bases). V was cut by 3 bases and J by 7 bases, with 10 bases left in between. CDR3 length: 12 amino acids. CDR1 is MDHEN and CDR2 is SYDVKM in the germline V gene. CDR3 residues: CASSLPQVEQYF. The DNA for the CDR3 is TGTGCCAGCAGTTTGCCACAGGTAGAGCAGTACTTC.

This clone has only one observation. This chain joins TRBV30 and TRBJ2-2; 8 nucleotides line up with TRBD2. V dropped 2 bases and J dropped 5; count of bases not matched to a gene: 7. Per germline, CDR1 GTSNPN and CDR2 SVGIG (reference sequence). The CDR3 loop spans 15 amino acids. CDR3 nucleotides: TGTGCCTGGAGTTACGGGACTAGACTAACCGGGGAGCTGTTTTTT. It translates to CAWSYGTRLTGELFF. Looking up the rest from reference TRBV30 and TRBJ2-2 gives the full variable domain: SQTIHQWPATLVQPVGSPLSLECTVEGTSNPNLYWYRQAAGRGLQLLFYSVGIGQISSEVPQNLSASRPQDRQFILSSKKLLLSDSGFYLCAWSYGTRLTGELFFGEGSRLTVL.

The chain employs TRBV7-2 and TRBJ1-6; TRBD1 is a possible D gene (6 bases). V dropped 5 bases and J dropped 6 bases, with 14 bases sitting between them. CDR3 size: 15 residues. CDR1 is SGHTA and CDR2 is FQGNSA in the germline V gene. The CDR3 reads CASSLSGQLNSPLHF. In DNA, the CDR3 is TGTGCCAGCAGCCTCTCGGGACAACTTAATTCACCCCTCCACTTT.

The table lists this clone with a few counts. The CDR3 reads CAWGAPKEAFF. DNA of the CDR3: TGTGCCTGGGGGGCACCCAAGGAAGCTTTCTTT. This chain joins TRBV30 and TRBJ1-1, with a weak D call TRBD1 (5 bases). Germline V gene lookup returns CDR1 GTSNPN and CDR2 SVGIG (reference sequence). The V gene lost 5 bases and the J gene lost 8 bases, with 12 bases spanning the gap. This CDR3 is built from 11 residues.

V and J are TRBV6-6 and TRBJ2-1; D ambiguous. This CDR3 contains 15 residues. V gave up 6 bases and J gave up 5 bases, with 17 bases separating them. Germline-derived CDR1 and CDR2 are MNHNY and SVGAGI (reference sequence). The CDR3 region has the DNA TGTGCCAGCAGCCCATGGGCCGAAACGCACAATGAGCAGTTCTTC. Its protein is CASSPWAETHNEQFF.